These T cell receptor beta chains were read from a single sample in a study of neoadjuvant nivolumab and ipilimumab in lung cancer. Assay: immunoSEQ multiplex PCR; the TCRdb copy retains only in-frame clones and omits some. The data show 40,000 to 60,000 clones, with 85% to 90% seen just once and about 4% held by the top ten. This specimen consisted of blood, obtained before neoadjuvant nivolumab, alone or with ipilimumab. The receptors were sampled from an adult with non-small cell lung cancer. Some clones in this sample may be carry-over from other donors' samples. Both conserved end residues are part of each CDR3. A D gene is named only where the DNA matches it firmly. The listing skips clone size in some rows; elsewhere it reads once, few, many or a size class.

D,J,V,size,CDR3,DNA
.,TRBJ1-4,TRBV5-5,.,CASSLNTGTEKLFF,TGTGCCAGCAGCTTAAATACAGGGACTGAAAAACTGTTTTTT
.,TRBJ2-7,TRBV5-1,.,CASSSGHPEEQYF,TGCGCCAGCAGCTCGGGCCATCCTGAGGAGCAGTACTTC
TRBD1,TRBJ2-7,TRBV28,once,CASRGGQETYEQYF,TGTGCCAGCAGAGGGGGACAGGAAACCTACGAGCAGTACTTC
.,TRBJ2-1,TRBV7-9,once,CASSLFVADSIYNEQFF,TGTGCCAGCAGCCTTTTCGTAGCGGACTCGATCTACAATGAGCAGTTCTTC
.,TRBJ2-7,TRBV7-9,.,CASSSLGGASSYEQYF,TGTGCCAGCAGCTCCCTGGGGGGGGCCAGCTCCTACGAGCAGTACTTC
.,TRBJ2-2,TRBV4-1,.,CASRPAGGVMDTGELFF,TGCGCCAGCAGGCCGGCGGGCGGGGTTATGGACACCGGGGAGCTGTTTTTT
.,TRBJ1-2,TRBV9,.,CASSPVGYGYTF,TGTGCCAGCAGCCCAGTTGGGTATGGCTACACCTTC
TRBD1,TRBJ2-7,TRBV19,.,CASSIDQGARIYEQYF,TGTGCCAGTAGTATAGATCAGGGGGCGCGGATCTACGAGCAGTACTTC
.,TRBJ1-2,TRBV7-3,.,CASSLDGRNGYTF,TGTGCCAGCAGCTTGGACGGCCGGAATGGCTACACCTTC
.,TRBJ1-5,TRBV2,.,CASSPDRNNQPQHF,TGTGCCAGCAGTCCCGACAGGAACAATCAGCCCCAGCATTTT
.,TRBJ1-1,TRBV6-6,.,CASSFPRTNTEAFF,TGTGCCAGCAGTTTCCCAAGGACGAACACTGAAGCTTTCTTT
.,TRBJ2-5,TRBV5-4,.,CASRRTDAGGETQYF,TGTGCCAGCAGACGTACTGACGCGGGCGGCGAGACCCAGTACTTC
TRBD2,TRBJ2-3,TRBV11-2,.,CASSLDRAGGADTQYF,TGTGCCAGCAGCTTAGATCGGGCGGGAGGAGCAGATACGCAGTATTTT
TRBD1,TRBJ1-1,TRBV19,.,CASSIGQGRFEAFF,TGTGCCAGTAGTATAGGACAGGGGAGGTTTGAAGCTTTCTTT
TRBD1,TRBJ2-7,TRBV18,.,CASSPGQEAYEQYF,TGTGCCAGCTCACCGGGACAGGAAGCCTACGAGCAGTACTTC
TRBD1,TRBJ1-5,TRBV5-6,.,CASSATGFNQPQHF,TGTGCCAGCAGCGCGACAGGGTTCAATCAGCCCCAGCATTTT
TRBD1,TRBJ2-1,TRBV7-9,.,CASSPRQGATYNEQFF,TGTGCCAGCAGCCCGCGTCAGGGGGCAACTTACAATGAGCAGTTCTTC
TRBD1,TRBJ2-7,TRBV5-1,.,CASSRTGDEQYF,TGCGCCAGCAGCCGGACAGGGGACGAGCAGTACTTC
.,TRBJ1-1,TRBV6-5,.,CASKNGGANTEAFF,TGTGCCAGTAAGAACGGGGGAGCGAACACTGAAGCTTTCTTT
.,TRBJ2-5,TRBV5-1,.,CASSYQSLGQETQYF,TGCGCCAGCAGCTACCAGTCTCTAGGGCAAGAGACCCAGTACTTC
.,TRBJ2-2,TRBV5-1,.,CASSLGHTSNGELFF,TGCGCCAGCAGCTTGGGTCACACCTCGAACGGGGAGCTGTTTTTT
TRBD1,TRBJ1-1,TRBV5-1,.,CASSSGQGRAEAFF,TGCGCCAGCAGCTCGGGACAGGGGAGGGCTGAAGCTTTCTTT
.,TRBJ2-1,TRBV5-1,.,CASGQTGSSYNEQFF,TGCGCCAGCGGACAAACAGGGAGCTCCTACAATGAGCAGTTCTTC
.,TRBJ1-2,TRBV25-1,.,CASREEEGSGYTF,TGTGCCAGCAGAGAAGAAGAGGGAAGTGGCTACACCTTC
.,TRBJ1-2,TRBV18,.,CASSPDSFYGYTF,TGTGCCAGCTCTCCCGACAGCTTCTATGGCTACACCTTC
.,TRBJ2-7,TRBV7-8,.,CASSSAAKSTSYEQYF,TGTGCCAGCAGCTCAGCAGCGAAATCCACCTCCTACGAGCAGTACTTC
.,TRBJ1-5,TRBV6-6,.,CASSYLQGLSPQHF,TGTGCCAGCAGTTACTTACAGGGACTATCGCCCCAGCATTTT
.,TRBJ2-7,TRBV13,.,CASSFRGNEQYF,TGTGCCAGCAGCTTCCGGGGGAACGAGCAGTACTTC
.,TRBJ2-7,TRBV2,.,CASSDWTTSYEQYF,TGTGCCAGCAGTGACTGGACTACATCCTACGAGCAGTACTTC